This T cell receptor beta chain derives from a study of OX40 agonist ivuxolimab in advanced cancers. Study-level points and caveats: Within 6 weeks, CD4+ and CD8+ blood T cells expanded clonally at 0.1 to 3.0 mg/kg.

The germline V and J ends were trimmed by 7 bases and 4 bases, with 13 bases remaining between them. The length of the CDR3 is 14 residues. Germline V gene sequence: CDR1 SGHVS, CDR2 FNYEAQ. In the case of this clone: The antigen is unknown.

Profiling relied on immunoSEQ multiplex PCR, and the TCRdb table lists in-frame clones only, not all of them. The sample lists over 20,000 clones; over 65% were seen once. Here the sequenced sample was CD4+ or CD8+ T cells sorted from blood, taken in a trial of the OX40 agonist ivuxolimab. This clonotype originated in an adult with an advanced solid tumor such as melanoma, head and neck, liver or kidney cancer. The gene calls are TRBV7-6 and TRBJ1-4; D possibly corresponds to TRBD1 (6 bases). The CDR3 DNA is TGTGCCAGCACCCCCGGGACAAATAATGAAAAACTGTTTTTT. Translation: CASTPGTNNEKLFF.